This T cell receptor (beta chain) came from a study of T cells in women clearing cervical HPV infection. CDR3 size: 13 residues. Germline CDR1 SGHDN, CDR2 FVKESK. Trimming shortened V by 1 base and J by 2 bases, and 4 bases separated the two germline ends. Sequenced by immunoSEQ multiplex PCR; TCRdb stores in-frame clones only, minus some. There are tens of thousands of clones in the sample, with 7.5% to 9.5% held by the top ten. This clone is called medium-sized based on its frequency. The CDR3 end lies 3 residues beyond the end of the read and is filled in from the germline J gene. The receptor was isolated from a woman between 18 and 70 years old with a cervical HPV16 infection that either progressed to CIN3+ or cleared (not recorded which). The chain uses TRBV14 and TRBJ2-3; D gene ambiguous. Source material: blood buffy coat. The CDR3 region is CASSQVNTDTQYF. CDR3 DNA (partial): TGTGCCAGCAGCCAAGTAAACACAGATACG. The whole variable domain, filled in from reference TRBV14 and TRBJ2-3, reads EAGVTQFPSHSVIEKGQTVTLRCDPISGHDNLYWYRRVMGKEIKFLLHFVKESKQDESGMPNNRFLAERTGGTYSTLKVQPAELEDSGVYFCASSQVNTDTQYFGPGTRLTVL.